The 23 T cell receptor beta chains below were found in one sample sequenced in a study of blood T cell repertoires in COVID-19. Sequencing used immunoSEQ multiplex PCR; TCRdb keeps in-frame clones, though not all of them. Counted here are about 250,000 clones, more than 85% occurring once; the ten biggest clones make up around 0.84%. Sequenced input: peripheral blood. These receptors originate from a man under 40 with acute or convalescent COVID-19.

The chain combines TRBV6-5 with TRBJ1-2; D unresolved. The V end was cut by 2 bases, the J end by 6 bases, with 13 bases between. Germline loops: CDR1 MNHEY, CDR2 SVGAGI. The CDR3 has 14 amino acids. CDR3 loop: CASSYGRVFNGYTF. In DNA, the CDR3 is TGTGCCAGCAGTTACGGTCGCGTATTCAATGGCTACACCTTC.

The rearrangement uses TRBV30 and TRBJ1-1; TRBD1 might be the D (5 bases). CDR1 is GTSNPN, CDR2 SVGIG, per germline (reference sequence). Between the trimmed V and J ends, which lost 3 bases and 1 base, there was a span of 9 bases. The CDR3 covers 13 residues. The CDR3 DNA reads TGTGCCTGGAGAAAGACAGAGAACACTGAAGCTTTCTTT. As protein: CAWRKTENTEAFF.

The chain couples TRBV4-2 to TRBJ2-1; perhaps TRBD2 as D (6 bases). Trimming left V 4 bases short and J 6 bases short, with 19 bases between. The CDR3 is made up of 16 amino acids. Germline values: CDR1 LGHNA, CDR2 YNFKEQ. CDR3 in DNA: TGTGCCAGCAGCCCGTCGGGAGCAGCTCGGCTCAATGAGCAGTTCTTC. The encoded protein is CASSPSGAARLNEQFF.

The chain carries TRBV4-1 and TRBJ1-5; no clear D gene. The CDR3 sequence is 14 residues long. From germline, CDR1 is MGHRA and CDR2 YSYEKL. Trimming took 2 bases from V and 1 from J, leaving 6 bases between them. The CDR3 loop is CASSQSGSNQPQHF. In DNA form, the CDR3 reads TGCGCCAGCAGCCAATCGGGGAGCAATCAGCCCCAGCATTTT.

V is TRBV7-2 and J is TRBJ2-7; no clear D gene. The V gene lost 4 bases and the J gene lost 4 bases, with 11 bases spanning the gap. The CDR3 sequence is 13 residues long. Germline assignment: CDR1 SGHTA and CDR2 FQGNSA. CDR3 bases: TGTGCCAGCAGCTCCCGCCCTAGTTACGAGCAGTACTTC. Translation gives CASSSRPSYEQYF.

The rearrangement uses TRBV19 and TRBJ2-1; no reliable D call. The CDR3 is made up of 15 amino acids. The germline gives CDR1 LNHDA, CDR2 SQIVND (reference sequence). Trimming took off 6 bases at V and 0 bases at J, with 12 bases between the two ends. CDR3 loop: CASRPLLSSYNEQFF. CDR3 DNA sequence: TGTGCCAGTAGACCTCTCTTGAGCTCCTACAATGAGCAGTTCTTC.

The chain couples TRBV15 to TRBJ1-1; no firm D call. Trimming pared 1 base from V and 2 bases from J, leaving 8 bases between. CDR1 is LNHNV and CDR2 is YYDKDF in the germline V gene (reference sequence). The CDR3 has 14 amino acids. This CDR3 is CATSRVQFNTEAFF. In DNA, the CDR3 is TGTGCCACCAGCAGAGTGCAGTTTAACACTGAAGCTTTCTTT.

The chain has TRBV6-2 or TRBV6-3 and TRBJ2-7, with TRBD2 as a possible D gene (6 bases). Germline CDR1 and CDR2: MNHEY and SVGEGT. The CDR3 has 14 amino acids. The V gene lost 5 bases and the J gene lost 3 bases, with 14 bases spanning the gap. The CDR3 loop is CASSAISGRYEQYF. DNA of the CDR3: TGTGCCAGCAGTGCTATTAGCGGTCGCTACGAGCAGTACTTC.

The chain joins TRBV7-9 to TRBJ1-6; D remains ambiguous. CDR3 length: 16 amino acids. Germline CDR1 SEHNR, CDR2 FQNEAQ (reference sequence). CDR3 sequence: CAGGQSSSSYNSPLHF. As DNA, the CDR3 is TGTGCGGGAGGGCAATCCTCGAGCTCCTATAATTCACCCCTCCACTTT.

This clone was picked up one time. The genes are TRBV5-3 and TRBJ1-5, with TRBD1 matching over 8 bases. TRBV5-3 is identified as an open reading frame with a role that is uncertain. The CDR3 contains 18 residues. Trimming removed 3 bases from V and 0 bases from J; junction bases left unmatched: 11. The CDR3 region has the DNA TGTGCCAGAAGCTCTCCAGGACAGGGAAGATATAGCAATCAGCCCCAGCATTTT. Translation: CARSSPGQGRYSNQPQHF.

The genes are TRBV7-3 and TRBJ1-1, with 9 nucleotides matching TRBD1. Germline V gene lookup returns CDR1 SGHTA and CDR2 FQGTGA. The CDR3 is 16 residues long. J lost 0 bases, V lost 6 bases, and 8 bases had no gene match. The CDR3 DNA reads as TGTGCCAGCAGTGCCACAGGGGGCTATCTGAACACTGAAGCTTTCTTT. Its protein is CASSATGGYLNTEAFF.

The chain recombines TRBV5-1 with TRBJ2-7, with D maybe TRBD1 (6 bases). V was clipped by 1 base and J by 7 bases, with 18 bases between them. The germline V gene encodes CDR1 SGHRS and CDR2 YFSETQ. CDR3 length equals 15 residues. CDR3 nucleotide sequence: TGCGCCAGCAGCTTGAGCAGGGGCCAAGGAGGAGAGCAGTACTTC. Encoded protein: CASSLSRGQGGEQYF.

The chain carries TRBV28 and TRBJ1-3; 7 bases are a match to TRBD1. The V segment lost 3 bases and the J segment 6 bases; nucleotides outside the gene matches: 14. The CDR3 runs to 17 residues. From germline, CDR1 is MDHEN and CDR2 SYDVKM. The chain's CDR3 is CASSLPLWDRDKNTIYF. The CDR3, as DNA: TGTGCCAGCAGTTTGCCCTTATGGGACAGAGATAAAAACACCATATATTTT.

This clone was observed once. The J gene is TRBJ2-3, the V gene TRBV2, with a possible D match to TRBD1 (6 bases). Germline V gene data show CDR1 as SNHLY and CDR2 as FYNNEI. Trimming left V 4 bases short and J 0 bases short, with 8 bases between. CDR3 size: 14 residues. CDR3 coding DNA: TGTGCCAGCAGTGTTCAGGGGAGCACAGATACGCAGTATTTT. Residues: CASSVQGSTDTQYF.

This rearrangement joins TRBV10-2 to TRBJ2-3; 10 bases align to TRBD2. Germline CDR1 is WSHSY and CDR2 is SAAADI. This CDR3 is 14 amino acids long. V was clipped by 10 bases and J by 4 bases; unmatched bases: 8. CDR3 nucleotide sequence: TGCGCCACGTTTGTAAGCGGGGGGGCAGATACGCAGTATTTT. Its protein product is CATFVSGGADTQYF.

The J gene is TRBJ2-1, the V gene TRBV7-2; 14 bases agree with TRBD2. Trimming at V came to 4 bases and at J to 12 bases, leaving 2 bases not matched to a gene. The germline V gene encodes CDR1 SGHTA and CDR2 FQGNSA. There are 13 residues in the CDR3. This chain's CDR3 is CASSWTSGGRQFF. DNA of the CDR3: TGTGCCAGCAGCTGGACTAGCGGGGGGAGGCAGTTCTTC.

This rearrangement joins TRBV27 to TRBJ2-1; tentative D call: TRBD2 (5 bases). CDR3 length equals 14 residues. Germline V lookup: CDR1 MNHEY, CDR2 SMNVEV (reference sequence). V was shortened by 8 bases and J by 9 bases, with 20 bases between the two germline ends. CDR3: CASSPGNYRSEQFF. The DNA of the CDR3 is TGTGCCAGCTCTCCCGGGAACTATCGGAGTGAGCAGTTCTTC.

This clone was observed a handful of times. V gene TRBV6-2 or TRBV6-3 combines with J gene TRBJ2-2, with 9 positions matching TRBD1. V shed 4 bases and J 4 bases; nucleotides not matched to a gene: 16. The CDR3 loop spans 19 amino acids. Germline assignment: CDR1 MNHEY and CDR2 SVGEGT. The CDR3 coding sequence is TGTGCCAGCAGTTCAGCCAGACGGTTGGGACAGGGAACCACCGGGGAGCTGTTTTTT. It translates to CASSSARRLGQGTTGELFF.

The chain joins TRBV28 to TRBJ1-1, with D tentatively TRBD1 (6 bases). CDR3 length: 12 residues. Per germline, CDR1 MDHEN and CDR2 SYDVKM. V dropped 8 bases and J dropped 4 bases, with 11 bases sitting between them. CDR3: CASATGTTEAFF. The CDR3 region has the DNA TGTGCCAGCGCGACAGGTACCACTGAAGCTTTCTTT.

The CDR3 DNA sequence: TGCAGCGTTGTCCCTAGCGGGGGGACAGATACGCAGTATTTT. Translation gives CSVVPSGGTDTQYF. J is TRBJ2-3 and V is TRBV29-1; TRBD2 matches at 11 bases. With V trimmed by 4 bases and J by 3 bases, 3 bases remained unmatched. Germline V gene sequence: CDR1 SQVTM, CDR2 ANQGSEA. The CDR3 is 14 residues long.

The rearrangement joins TRBV30 to TRBJ2-3; TRBD1 is a possible D gene (6 bases). The V end was cut by 3 bases, the J end by 4 bases, with 20 bases between. Germline V CDR1 and CDR2: GTSNPN, SVGIG (reference sequence). The CDR3 totals 16 residues. CDR3 DNA: TGTGCCTGGAGCGAGGGACACCTTTCACGGGCAGATACGCAGTATTTT. Translating gives CAWSEGHLSRADTQYF.

The chain has TRBV6-5 and TRBJ1-5; D is perhaps TRBD1 (5 bases). Germline-derived CDR1 and CDR2 are MNHEY and SVGAGI. Trimming shortened V by 9 bases and J by 4 bases, and 16 bases separated the two germline ends. This CDR3 spans 14 amino acids. The CDR3 DNA sequence: TGTGCCAGTTCCGACAGAGACGGGAATCAGCCCCAGCATTTT. Its protein product is CASSDRDGNQPQHF.

This chain connects TRBV7-9 to TRBJ1-5; D possibly corresponds to TRBD1 (6 bases). The CDR3 has 15 residues. CDR1 SEHNR and CDR2 FQNEAQ come from the germline V gene (reference sequence). V was cut by 0 bases and J by 3 bases, with 9 bases left in between. The CDR3 region has the DNA TGTGCCAGCAGCTTAGCAGGGGGTAACAATCAGCCCCAGCATTTT. It specifies CASSLAGGNNQPQHF. Variable domain in full (rest from reference TRBV7-9 and TRBJ1-5): DTGVSQNPRHKITKRGQNVTFRCDPISEHNRLYWYRQTLGQGPEFLTYFQNEAQLEKSRLLSDRFSAERPKGSFSTLEIQRTEQGDSAMYLCASSLAGGNNQPQHFGDGTRLSIL.